Shown below are 27 T cell receptor beta chains from a single sample sequenced in a study of blood T cell repertoires in COVID-19 (dated by TCRdb to about 2020). Receptor amplification or capture employed the immunoSEQ multiplex PCR assay. TCRdb provides this immuneACCESS table in a form limited to in-frame rearrangements. Some clones are lacking; in checked studies, under half of them reflect an unresolved V gene, and why the rest are absent is not known. The sample table records around 250,000 clones; 85% to 90% of these occur just once. The ten largest account for less than 20% of the sample. The sequencing sample was made of PBMCs or T cells enriched from blood (not recorded which). These receptors originate from a man between 18 and 29 years old who had recovered from COVID-19.

This clone occurred a few times. The J gene is TRBJ1-1, the V gene TRBV30, with 9 bases lining up with TRBD1. V lost 7 bases, J lost 0 bases, and 12 bases stayed unmatched. There are 16 residues in the CDR3. CDR1 and CDR2 (germline): GTSNPN, SVGIG (reference sequence). The CDR3 DNA reads as TGTGCCTACCTAGACAGGGGGAAGGGGATGAACACTGAAGCTTTCTTT. It yields the protein CAYLDRGKGMNTEAFF.

This sequence joins TRBV27 and TRBJ1-4; D gene uncertain. The CDR3 consists of 11 residues. CDR1 and CDR2 (germline): MNHEY, SMNVEV (reference sequence). Trimming shortened V by 6 bases and J by 7 bases, and 6 bases separated the two germline ends. In DNA form, the CDR3 reads TGTGCCAGCAGGAACAGTGAAAAACTGTTTTTT. Amino acid sequence: CASRNSEKLFF.

The chain recombines TRBV5-1 with TRBJ2-7; 9 nucleotides align to TRBD2. V gave up 2 bases and J gave up 3 bases; unmatched junction bases: 3. The CDR3 is 14 amino acids. The germline V gene encodes CDR1 SGHRS and CDR2 YFSETQ. The CDR3 sequence is CASSLLAGVYEQYF. Written as DNA, the CDR3 is TGCGCCAGCAGCTTACTAGCGGGCGTCTACGAGCAGTACTTC.

In this sample, this clone turned up once. This chain links TRBV28 with TRBJ2-1, with D uncertain. The CDR3 is made up of 12 amino acids. V was cut by 5 bases and J by 9 bases, with 11 bases left in between. From germline, CDR1 is MDHEN and CDR2 SYDVKM. CDR3 bases: TGTGCCAGCAGTCCTCGCCTTAGTGAGCAGTTCTTC. It codes for CASSPRLSEQFF.

V and J are TRBV7-6 and TRBJ2-2, with 12 bases lining up with TRBD1. This CDR3 has 20 amino acids. CDR1 is SGHVS, CDR2 FNYEAQ, per germline. V lost 3 bases to trimming and J lost 6 bases; unmatched junction nucleotides: 17. The CDR3 DNA sequence: TGTGCCAGCAGCTTCAACCTGGGACAGGGGGCGCGTTTAGCCGCCGGGGAGCTGTTTTTT. Translated: CASSFNLGQGARLAAGELFF.

The rearrangement links TRBV19 to TRBJ1-2, with 9 bases aligning to TRBD1. The CDR3 is 16 residues long. The ends lost 4 bases at V and 8 bases at J; junction bases unmatched: 14. CDR1 LNHDA and CDR2 SQIVND come from the germline V gene (reference sequence). The CDR3 DNA sequence: TGTGCCAGTAGTACCTTGGACAGGGGAATTTTGGAAGGCTACACCTTC. Its protein product is CASSTLDRGILEGYTF.

The chain uses TRBV5-1 and TRBJ1-6; tentative D call: TRBD1 (6 bases). V lost 0 bases, J lost 8 bases, and 9 bases lay in between. Germline V gene data show CDR1 as SGHRS and CDR2 as YFSETQ. This CDR3 is built from 14 residues. The CDR3: CASSLGQVDSPLHF. The CDR3 coding sequence is TGCGCCAGCAGCTTGGGACAGGTGGATTCACCCCTCCACTTT.

The CDR3 protein is CASSQVSGGANEQFF. The DNA for the CDR3 is TGCGCCAGCAGCCAAGTTAGCGGGGGGGCCAATGAGCAGTTCTTC. The V and J genes are TRBV4-1 and TRBJ2-1, with 11 positions matching TRBD2. The germline gives CDR1 MGHRA, CDR2 YSYEKL. The CDR3 has 15 amino acids. The V segment lost 1 base and the J segment 6 bases; nucleotides outside the gene matches: 2.

The V gene is TRBV27, the J gene TRBJ1-5; 7 bases fit TRBD1. The CDR3 contains 15 residues. V was clipped by 5 bases and J by 4 bases; unmatched bases: 8. Germline V gene lookup returns CDR1 MNHEY and CDR2 SMNVEV (reference sequence). The CDR3 sequence is CASSDPLDRNQPQHF. The CDR3 DNA reads as TGTGCCAGCAGTGACCCCTTGGACAGGAATCAGCCCCAGCATTTT.

This clone was found once. V usage is TRBV7-8 and J usage is TRBJ1-6, with D unresolved. Germline V gene data show CDR1 as SGHVS and CDR2 as FQNEAQ. V was shortened by 8 bases and J by 6 bases, with 8 bases between the two germline ends. The CDR3 loop spans 12 amino acids. DNA for the CDR3: TGTGCCAGCGGACGGGGTAATTCACCCCTCCACTTT. This translates into CASGRGNSPLHF.

The rearrangement links TRBV10-3 to TRBJ1-6; no reliable D call. Germline CDR1 is ENHRY and CDR2 is SYGVKD. Trimming took 4 bases from V and 5 from J, leaving 6 bases between them. This CDR3 has 13 residues. CDR3 sequence reads: CAISVSDNSPLHF. The CDR3 DNA sequence: TGTGCCATCAGTGTCTCAGATAATTCACCCCTCCACTTT.

This clone came up once. The J gene is TRBJ2-7, the V gene TRBV25-1, with TRBD1 matching over 8 bases. CDR1 and CDR2 (germline): MGHDK, SYGVNS. CDR3 length equals 13 residues. With 6 bases clipped from V and 3 bases from J, the junction kept 4 bases outside the gene matches. Here the CDR3 reads CASSLQGVYEQYF. As DNA, the CDR3 is TGTGCCAGCAGCTTACAGGGGGTCTACGAGCAGTACTTC.

The chain couples TRBV2 to TRBJ1-5; maybe TRBD1 (5 bases). Germline CDR1 reads SNHLY; CDR2 reads FYNNEI. Trimming removed 3 bases from V and 5 bases from J, with 11 bases in between. The CDR3 spans 14 residues. The CDR3 nucleotides read TGTGCCAGCAGTGAGGAGGGGAGTCATCAGCCCCAGCATTTT. This translates into CASSEEGSHQPQHF.

The V call is TRBV7-9, the J call TRBJ1-4; a possible D gene is TRBD1 (5 bases). V lost 1 base and J lost 8, with 17 bases in between. Germline assignment: CDR1 SEHNR and CDR2 FQNEAQ (reference sequence). The CDR3 is 16 amino acids. CDR3 loop: CASSLVPGQGLEKLFF. In DNA form, the CDR3 reads TGTGCCAGCAGCTTAGTTCCGGGTCAGGGACTCGAAAAACTGTTTTTT.

This clone has only one observation. This rearrangement joins TRBV5-4 to TRBJ2-5, with 15 bases that match TRBD2. The CDR3 sequence is 17 residues long. Germline lookup yields CDR1 SGHNT and CDR2 YYREEE (reference sequence). V lost 4 bases and J lost 5; bases outside the gene matches: 9. CDR3 amino acids: CASSQGLAGGPGETQYF. DNA of the CDR3: TGTGCCAGCAGCCAAGGACTAGCGGGAGGGCCAGGGGAGACCCAGTACTTC.

This clone was seen a single time. This rearrangement joins TRBV11-3 to TRBJ2-1, with 11 bases identical to TRBD2. This CDR3 has 14 amino acids. The J segment lost 6 bases and the V segment lost 8 bases, leaving 6 bases of the junction unmatched. Germline assignment: CDR1 SGHNT and CDR2 YENEEA. This chain's CDR3 is CASERLAGGNEQFF. DNA for the CDR3: TGTGCCAGCGAGCGGCTAGCGGGGGGCAATGAGCAGTTCTTC. Full variable domain (outside the CDR3, taken from reference TRBV11-3 and TRBJ2-1): EAGVVQSPRYKIIEKKQPVAFWCNPISGHNTLYWYLQNLGQGPELLIRYENEEAVDDSQLPKDRFSAERLKGVDSTLKIQPAELGDSAVYLCASERLAGGNEQFFGPGTRLTVL.

The chain recombines TRBV5-1 with TRBJ1-4, with D unclear. V lost 1 base and J 8 bases, leaving 9 bases between the germline ends. Germline CDR1 and CDR2: SGHRS and YFSETQ. CDR3 length equals 13 residues. The CDR3 coding sequence is TGCGCCAGCAGCTTGATCGGGGAGGAAAAACTGTTTTTT. It is translated as CASSLIGEEKLFF.

V and J are TRBV6-1 and TRBJ2-1; no firm D call. The V gene lost 1 base and the J gene lost 8 bases, with 15 bases spanning the gap. The CDR3 covers 15 residues. Germline V CDR1 and CDR2: MNHNS, SASEGT. CDR3 region: CASSEGLLEVYEQFF. The DNA of the CDR3 is TGTGCCAGCAGTGAAGGTCTCCTAGAGGTCTATGAGCAGTTCTTC.

This sequence joins TRBV11-2 and TRBJ1-2; TRBD1 is a possible D gene (6 bases). V was pared by 6 bases and J by 4 bases, with 12 bases between. CDR3 length equals 13 residues. Germline V gene data show CDR1 as SGHAT and CDR2 as FQNNGV. CDR3: CASSSGVGYGYTF. DNA of the CDR3: TGTGCCAGCAGTTCAGGGGTGGGCTATGGCTACACCTTC.

The chain links TRBV5-1 to TRBJ2-1; TRBD2 agrees at 9 bases. V lost 0 bases and J lost 6; bases outside the gene matches: 4. CDR3 length: 15 residues. Germline CDR1 reads SGHRS; CDR2 reads YFSETQ. The CDR3 loop reads CASSLVAGAGNEQFF. Here the CDR3 DNA reads TGCGCCAGCAGCTTGGTAGCGGGGGCAGGCAATGAGCAGTTCTTC.

For the CDR3, the DNA is TGTGCCAGCAGTAGGTTGGGACAGGGAACCTACGAGCAGTACTTC. This codes for CASSRLGQGTYEQYF. This chain uses TRBV6-5 with TRBJ2-7, with TRBD1 identical over 9 bases. Germline assignment: CDR1 MNHEY and CDR2 SVGAGI. The CDR3 covers 15 residues. Trimming took 5 bases from V and 2 from J; bases not matched to a gene: 7.

This clone was seen only once. This sequence joins TRBV3-1 (or the pseudogene TRBV3-2) and TRBJ2-7, with 9 bases that match TRBD1. V shed 2 bases and J 5 bases; nucleotides not matched to a gene: 7. In germline, CDR1 is LGHDT, CDR2 YNNKEL (reference sequence). The CDR3 is 15 amino acids. The CDR3 reads CASSQRQGVVDEQYF. The CDR3 bases are TGTGCCAGCAGCCAAAGACAGGGGGTAGTTGACGAGCAGTACTTC.

CDR3 nucleotides: TGTGCCAGCAGTATGCGGAGGGGTTTCCAAGAGACCCAGTACTTC. Translation: CASSMRRGFQETQYF. The V call is TRBV27, the J call TRBJ2-5; possibly TRBD2 for D (6 bases). The V end was cut by 5 bases, the J end by 1 base, with 14 bases between. Looked up from germline, CDR1 is MNHEY and CDR2 is SMNVEV (reference sequence). This CDR3 has 15 residues.

The genes are TRBV7-9 and TRBJ2-5; TRBD1 might be the D (6 bases). The CDR3 contains 14 residues. The germline gives CDR1 SEHNR, CDR2 FQNEAQ (reference sequence). V gave up 6 bases and J gave up 3 bases, with 14 bases separating them. CDR3 sequence: CASRGTGFKETQYF. Written as DNA, the CDR3 is TGTGCCAGCAGGGGAACAGGGTTTAAAGAGACCCAGTACTTC.

V usage is TRBV5-4 and J usage is TRBJ2-2; 7 positions agree with TRBD2. Trimming removed 2 bases from V and 7 bases from J; junction bases left unmatched: 11. This CDR3 is 16 amino acids long. Germline V lookup: CDR1 SGHNT, CDR2 YYREEE (reference sequence). CDR3 sequence (DNA): TGTGCCAGCAGCTTCGCCGACGCCAGGGAGGGCGGGGAGCTGTTTTTT. Protein product: CASSFADAREGGELFF.

This rearrangement joins TRBV18 to TRBJ2-7; D may be TRBD1 (5 bases). The germline gives CDR1 KGHSH, CDR2 LQKENI. The CDR3 runs 14 residues. V lost 0 bases to trimming and J lost 6 bases, with 12 bases between them. Here the CDR3 DNA reads TGTGCCAGCTCACCACCCGGGCAGGGTGGCGAGCAGTACTTC. Translating gives CASSPPGQGGEQYF.

The chain couples TRBV28 to TRBJ1-2; 10 bases map to TRBD1. In germline, CDR1 is MDHEN, CDR2 SYDVKM. The CDR3 has 14 residues. J was trimmed by 4 bases and V by 5 bases; bases with no gene match: 4. The DNA of the CDR3 is TGTGCCAGCAGTGAGGGACAGGGGTTCTATGGCTACACCTTC. It specifies CASSEGQGFYGYTF.